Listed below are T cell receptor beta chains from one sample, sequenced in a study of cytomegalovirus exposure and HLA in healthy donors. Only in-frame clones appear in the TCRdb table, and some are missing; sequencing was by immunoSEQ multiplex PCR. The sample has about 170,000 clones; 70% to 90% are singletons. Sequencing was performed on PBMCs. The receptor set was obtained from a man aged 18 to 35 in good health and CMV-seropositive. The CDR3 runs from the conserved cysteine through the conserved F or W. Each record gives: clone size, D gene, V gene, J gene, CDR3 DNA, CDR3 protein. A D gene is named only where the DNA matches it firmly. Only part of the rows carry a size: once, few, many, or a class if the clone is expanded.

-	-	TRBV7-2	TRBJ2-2	TGTGCCAGCAGCTTAGCGGCCGGGGGCGGGGAGCTGTTTTTT	CASSLAAGGGELFF
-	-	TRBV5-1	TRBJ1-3	TGCGCCAGCAGCGCCGACAGCGTTGGAAACACCATATATTTT	CASSADSVGNTIYF
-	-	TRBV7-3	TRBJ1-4	TGTGCCAGCAGCTTAGGGAGTCCTAATGAAAAACTGTTTTTT	CASSLGSPNEKLFF
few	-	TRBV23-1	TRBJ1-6	TGCGCCAGCACCCAGCCGAGACAGTGTTATTCACCCCTCCACTTT	CASTQPRQCYSPLHF
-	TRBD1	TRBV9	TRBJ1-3	TGTGCCAGCAGGCCGGACAGGTCCGCCTCTGGAAACACCATATATTTT	CASRPDRSASGNTIYF
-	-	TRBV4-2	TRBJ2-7	TGTGCCAGCAGCCACACCGGGACACCCTCCTACGAGCAGTACTTC	CASSHTGTPSYEQYF
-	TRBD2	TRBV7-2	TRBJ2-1	TGTGCCAGCAGCTCCGGGACTAGCGGGGGGCCCGATACCTACAATGAGCAGTTCTTC	CASSSGTSGGPDTYNEQFF
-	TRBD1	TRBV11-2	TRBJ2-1	TGTGCCAGCAACCCGGACAGGGGAAATGAGCAGTTCTTC	CASNPDRGNEQFF
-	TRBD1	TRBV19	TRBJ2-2	TGTGCCAGTAGTCTCCGGACAGGGGGAGCTCGATGGGAGCTGTTTTTT	CASSLRTGGARWELFF
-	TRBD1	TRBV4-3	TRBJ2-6	TGCGCCAGCAGCCTGGGGACAGTTAGTGGAGGGGCCAACGTCCTGACTTTC	CASSLGTVSGGANVLTF
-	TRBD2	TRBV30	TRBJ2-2	TGTGCCTGGAGTAGGCTAGCGGGGGGTAGTGGGGGAGCTGTTTTT	CAWSRLAGGSGGAVF
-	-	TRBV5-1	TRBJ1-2	TGCGCCAGCAGCTTGGCAAAGGCAGGGCTGGAAGGCTACACCTTC	CASSLAKAGLEGYTF
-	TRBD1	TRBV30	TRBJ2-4	TGTGCCTGGAGTGTGGGACAGTTGGCCAAAAACATTCAGTACTTC	CAWSVGQLAKNIQYF
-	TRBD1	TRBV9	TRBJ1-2	TGTGCCAGCAGCGTAGCCCAGGGGGGTGGCTACACCTTC	CASSVAQGGGYTF
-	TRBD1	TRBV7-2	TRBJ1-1	TGTGCCAGCAGCTTGGGGACAGGCACTGAAGCTTTCTTT	CASSLGTGTEAFF